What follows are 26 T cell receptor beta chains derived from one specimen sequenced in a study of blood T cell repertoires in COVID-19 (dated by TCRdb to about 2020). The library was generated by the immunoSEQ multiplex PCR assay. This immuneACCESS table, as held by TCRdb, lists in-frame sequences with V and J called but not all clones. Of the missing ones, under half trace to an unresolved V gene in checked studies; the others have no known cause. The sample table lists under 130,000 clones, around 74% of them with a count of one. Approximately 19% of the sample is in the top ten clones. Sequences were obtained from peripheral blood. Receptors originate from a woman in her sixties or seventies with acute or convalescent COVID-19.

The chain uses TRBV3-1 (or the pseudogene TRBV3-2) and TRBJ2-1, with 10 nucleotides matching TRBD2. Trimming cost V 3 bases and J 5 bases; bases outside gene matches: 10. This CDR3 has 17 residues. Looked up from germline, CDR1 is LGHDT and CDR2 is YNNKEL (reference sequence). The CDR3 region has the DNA TGTGCCAGCAGCCAGTATAATCCGGGACTAGCGCACAATGAGCAGTTCTTC. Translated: CASSQYNPGLAHNEQFF.

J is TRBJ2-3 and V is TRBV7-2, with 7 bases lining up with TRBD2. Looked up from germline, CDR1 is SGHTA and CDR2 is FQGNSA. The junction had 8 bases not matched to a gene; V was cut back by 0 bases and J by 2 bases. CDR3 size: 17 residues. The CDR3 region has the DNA TGTGCCAGCAGCTTAGCCCCCCGGCGGGGGAACACAGATACGCAGTATTTT. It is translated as CASSLAPRRGNTDTQYF.

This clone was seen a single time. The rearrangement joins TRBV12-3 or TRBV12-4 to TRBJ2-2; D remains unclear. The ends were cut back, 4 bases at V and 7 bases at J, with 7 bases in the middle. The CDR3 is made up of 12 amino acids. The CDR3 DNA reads TGTGCCAGCAGTTCCGAGGTCGGGGAGCTGTTTTTT. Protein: CASSSEVGELFF.

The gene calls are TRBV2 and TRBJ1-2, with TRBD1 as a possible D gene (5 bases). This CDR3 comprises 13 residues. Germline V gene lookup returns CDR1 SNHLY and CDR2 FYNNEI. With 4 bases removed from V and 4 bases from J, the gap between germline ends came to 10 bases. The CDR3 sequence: CASSGRQSYGYTF. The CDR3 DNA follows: TGTGCCAGCAGTGGGCGACAGAGCTATGGCTACACCTTC.

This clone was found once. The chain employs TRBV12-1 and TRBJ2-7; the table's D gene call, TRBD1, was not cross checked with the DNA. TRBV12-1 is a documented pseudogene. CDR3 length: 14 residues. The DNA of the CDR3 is TGTGCCAGCAGCCTCCGGGACAGGGTCCACGAGCAGTACTTC. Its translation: CASSLRDRVHEQYF.

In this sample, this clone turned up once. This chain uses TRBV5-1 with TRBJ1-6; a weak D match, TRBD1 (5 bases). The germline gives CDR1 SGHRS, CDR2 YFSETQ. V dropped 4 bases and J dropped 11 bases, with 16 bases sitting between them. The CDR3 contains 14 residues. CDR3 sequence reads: CASSQLGGGTPLHF. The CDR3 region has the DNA TGCGCCAGCAGCCAACTGGGGGGGGGAACACCCCTCCACTTT.

The DNA for the CDR3 is TGTGCCAGCAGCTCGGGACAGGGAGTTCCCTACAATGAGCAGTTCTTC. Residues: CASSSGQGVPYNEQFF. The chain employs TRBV7-9 and TRBJ2-1, with TRBD1 identical over 9 bases. Germline loops: CDR1 SEHNR, CDR2 FQNEAQ (reference sequence). CDR3 size: 16 residues. Germline trimming cut 4 bases from V and 2 bases from J; bases unmatched to any gene: 6.

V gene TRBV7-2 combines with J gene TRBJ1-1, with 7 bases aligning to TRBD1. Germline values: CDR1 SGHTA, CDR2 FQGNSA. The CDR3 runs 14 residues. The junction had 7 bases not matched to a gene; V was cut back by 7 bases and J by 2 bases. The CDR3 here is CASNNRGLNTEAFF. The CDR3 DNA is TGTGCCAGCAATAATAGGGGGCTTAACACTGAAGCTTTCTTT.

CDR3 residues: CAWSLGTGNTEAFF. In DNA, the CDR3 is TGTGCCTGGAGTCTAGGGACAGGGAACACTGAAGCTTTCTTT. The chain has TRBV30 and TRBJ1-1; 8 positions agree with TRBD1. V was pared by 2 bases and J by 1 base, with 3 bases of the junction left unmatched. Germline V gene lookup returns CDR1 GTSNPN and CDR2 SVGIG (reference sequence). CDR3 length: 14 amino acids.

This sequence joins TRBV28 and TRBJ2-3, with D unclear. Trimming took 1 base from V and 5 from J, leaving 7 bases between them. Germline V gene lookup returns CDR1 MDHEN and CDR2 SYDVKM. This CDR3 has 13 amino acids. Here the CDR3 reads CASSLLGIDTQYF. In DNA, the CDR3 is TGTGCCAGCAGTTTATTGGGCATAGATACGCAGTATTTT.

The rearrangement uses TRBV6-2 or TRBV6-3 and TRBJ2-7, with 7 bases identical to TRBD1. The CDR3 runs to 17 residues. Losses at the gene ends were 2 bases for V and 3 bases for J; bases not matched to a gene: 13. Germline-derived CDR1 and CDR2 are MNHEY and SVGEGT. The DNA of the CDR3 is TGTGCCAGCAGTTACACCCACGACAGGGAAAGAGACTACGAGCAGTACTTC. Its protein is CASSYTHDRERDYEQYF.

The CDR3 DNA sequence: TGTGCCAGCAGAGGATCAGGGGGCAATGAAAAACTGTTTTTT. Encoded protein: CASRGSGGNEKLFF. The genes are TRBV6-5 and TRBJ1-4; TRBD1 matches at 8 bases. Germline V CDR1 and CDR2: MNHEY, SVGAGI. J lost 5 bases, V lost 6 bases, and 5 bases had no gene match. The CDR3 consists of 14 residues.

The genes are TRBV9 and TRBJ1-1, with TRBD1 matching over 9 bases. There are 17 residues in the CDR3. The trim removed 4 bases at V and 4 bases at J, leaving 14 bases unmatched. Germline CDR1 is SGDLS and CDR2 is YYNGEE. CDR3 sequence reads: CASSKGQGKKFSTEAFF. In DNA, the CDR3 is TGTGCCAGCAGCAAGGGACAGGGAAAGAAATTCTCCACTGAAGCTTTCTTT.

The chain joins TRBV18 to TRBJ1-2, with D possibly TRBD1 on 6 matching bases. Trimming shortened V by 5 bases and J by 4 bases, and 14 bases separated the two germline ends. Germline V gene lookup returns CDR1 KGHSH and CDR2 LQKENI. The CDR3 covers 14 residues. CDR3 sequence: CASSSDSLGYGYTF. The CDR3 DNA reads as TGTGCCAGCTCATCGGACAGCCTCGGCTATGGCTACACCTTC.

CDR3 in amino acids: CASELGDRRTDTQYF. The DNA for the CDR3 is TGTGCCAGCGAGTTGGGGGACAGGAGGACAGATACGCAGTATTTT. The chain recombines TRBV18 with TRBJ2-3; the match to TRBD1 covers 8 bases. In germline, CDR1 is KGHSH, CDR2 LQKENI. The ends lost 8 bases at V and 3 bases at J; junction bases unmatched: 10. The CDR3 extends over 15 amino acids.

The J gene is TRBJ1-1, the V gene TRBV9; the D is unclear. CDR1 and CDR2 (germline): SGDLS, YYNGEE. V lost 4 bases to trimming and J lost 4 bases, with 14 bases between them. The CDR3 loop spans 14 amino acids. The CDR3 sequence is CASSPTRLITEAFF. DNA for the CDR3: TGTGCCAGCAGCCCCACTAGGCTGATCACTGAAGCTTTCTTT.

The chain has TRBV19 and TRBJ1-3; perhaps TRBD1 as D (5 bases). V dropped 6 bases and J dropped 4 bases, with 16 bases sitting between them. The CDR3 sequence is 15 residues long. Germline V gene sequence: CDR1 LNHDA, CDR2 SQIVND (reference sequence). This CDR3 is CASSPHLGPGNTIYF. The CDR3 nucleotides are TGTGCCAGTAGCCCCCATCTGGGGCCAGGAAACACCATATATTTT.

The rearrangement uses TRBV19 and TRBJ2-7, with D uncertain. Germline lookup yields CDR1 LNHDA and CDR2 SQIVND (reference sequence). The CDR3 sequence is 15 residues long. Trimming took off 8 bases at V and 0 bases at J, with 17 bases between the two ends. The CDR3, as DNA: TGTGCCAGTGGTACCGGGTCTTTGAGCTCCTACGAGCAGTACTTC. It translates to CASGTGSLSSYEQYF.

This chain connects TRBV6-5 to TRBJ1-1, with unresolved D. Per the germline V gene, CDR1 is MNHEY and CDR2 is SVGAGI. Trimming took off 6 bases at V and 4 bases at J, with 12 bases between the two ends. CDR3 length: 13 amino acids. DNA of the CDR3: TGTGCCAGCAGCCCCCCTCAGGCCACTGAAGCTTTCTTT. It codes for CASSPPQATEAFF.

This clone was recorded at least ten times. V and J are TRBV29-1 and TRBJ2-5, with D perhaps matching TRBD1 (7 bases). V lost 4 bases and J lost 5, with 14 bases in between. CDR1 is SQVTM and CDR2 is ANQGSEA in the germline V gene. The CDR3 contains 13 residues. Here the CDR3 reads CSVGSGGLETQYF. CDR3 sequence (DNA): TGCAGCGTTGGGTCAGGGGGACTGGAGACCCAGTACTTC. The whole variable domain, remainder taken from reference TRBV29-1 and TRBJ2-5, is SAVISQKPSRDICQRGTSLTIQCQVDSQVTMMFWYRQQPGQSLTLIATANQGSEATYESGFVIDKFPISRPNLTFSTLTVSNMSPEDSSIYLCSVGSGGLETQYFGPGTRLLVL.

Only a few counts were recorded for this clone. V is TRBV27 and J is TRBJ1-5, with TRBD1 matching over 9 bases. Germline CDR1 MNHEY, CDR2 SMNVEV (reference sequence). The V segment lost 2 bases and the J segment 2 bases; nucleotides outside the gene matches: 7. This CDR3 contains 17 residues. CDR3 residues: CASSLSTGGARNQPQHF. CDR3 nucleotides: TGTGCCAGCAGTTTAAGCACAGGGGGCGCGCGCAATCAGCCCCAGCATTTT.

The CDR3 loop reads CASSQDLGLAGLAGELFF. The CDR3 DNA reads TGTGCCAGCAGCCAAGATCTGGGCTTAGCGGGGTTAGCCGGGGAGCTGTTTTTT. This chain connects TRBV3-1 (or the pseudogene TRBV3-2) to TRBJ2-2; 8 bases agree with TRBD2. Germline CDR1 is LGHDT and CDR2 is YNNKEL (reference sequence). The length of the CDR3 is 18 residues. The V gene end was trimmed by 0 bases and the J gene end by 6 bases; junction bases not matched to a gene: 12.

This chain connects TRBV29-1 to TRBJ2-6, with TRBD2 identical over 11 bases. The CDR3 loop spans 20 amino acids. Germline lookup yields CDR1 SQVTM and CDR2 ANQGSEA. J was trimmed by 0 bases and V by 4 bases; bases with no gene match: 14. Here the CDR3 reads CSVGGWSTSGGTSGANVLTF. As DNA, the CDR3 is TGCAGCGTTGGGGGTTGGAGTACTAGCGGGGGTACCTCTGGGGCCAACGTCCTGACTTTC.

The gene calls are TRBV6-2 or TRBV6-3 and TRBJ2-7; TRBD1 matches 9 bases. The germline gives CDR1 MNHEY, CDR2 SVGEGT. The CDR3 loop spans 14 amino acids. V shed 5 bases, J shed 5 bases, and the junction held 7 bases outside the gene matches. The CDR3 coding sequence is TGTGCCAGCAGTCACGACAGGGGGTTCAACGAGCAGTACTTC. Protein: CASSHDRGFNEQYF.

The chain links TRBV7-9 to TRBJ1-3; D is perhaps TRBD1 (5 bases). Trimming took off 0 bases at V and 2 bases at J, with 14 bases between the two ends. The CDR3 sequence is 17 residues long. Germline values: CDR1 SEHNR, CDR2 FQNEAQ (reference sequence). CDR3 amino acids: CASSLAGTGGAGNTIYF. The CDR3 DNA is TGTGCCAGCAGCTTAGCTGGGACGGGAGGAGCTGGAAACACCATATATTTT.

CDR3 protein: CASSLIGTGDYVEQFF. Here the CDR3 DNA reads TGTGCCAGCAGCTTAATCGGGACAGGGGATTATGTTGAGCAGTTCTTC. The genes are TRBV11-3 and TRBJ2-1; 10 nucleotides match TRBD1. Germline loops: CDR1 SGHNT, CDR2 YENEEA. This CDR3 has 16 amino acids. J lost 9 bases, V lost 2 bases, and 10 bases had no gene match.